This TCR beta chain was observed in a study of shared clonotypes between healthy human individuals. Concerning this clone: No antigen is known for it.

V shed 6 bases and J shed 2 bases, with 10 bases lying between them. CDR3 length equals 13 residues. Germline CDR1 LNHDA, CDR2 SQIVND (reference sequence). The assay was immunoSEQ multiplex PCR, and TCRdb's table has in-frame clones only and misses some. The sample carries some 550,000 clones, approximately 97% recorded once. Study-wide results and limits: Relative to memory subsets, naive subsets generally showed larger estimated richness.

The clonotype comes from a woman under 40 in good health. The sequenced sample consisted of naive CD4+ T cells sorted from blood. Regarding subset: CD45RA+ positively selected. This rearrangement joins TRBV19 to TRBJ2-5; D unresolved. CDR3 nucleotide sequence: TGTGCCAGTAGCAGAGTAGTACAAGAGACCCAGTACTTC. This codes for CASSRVVQETQYF.